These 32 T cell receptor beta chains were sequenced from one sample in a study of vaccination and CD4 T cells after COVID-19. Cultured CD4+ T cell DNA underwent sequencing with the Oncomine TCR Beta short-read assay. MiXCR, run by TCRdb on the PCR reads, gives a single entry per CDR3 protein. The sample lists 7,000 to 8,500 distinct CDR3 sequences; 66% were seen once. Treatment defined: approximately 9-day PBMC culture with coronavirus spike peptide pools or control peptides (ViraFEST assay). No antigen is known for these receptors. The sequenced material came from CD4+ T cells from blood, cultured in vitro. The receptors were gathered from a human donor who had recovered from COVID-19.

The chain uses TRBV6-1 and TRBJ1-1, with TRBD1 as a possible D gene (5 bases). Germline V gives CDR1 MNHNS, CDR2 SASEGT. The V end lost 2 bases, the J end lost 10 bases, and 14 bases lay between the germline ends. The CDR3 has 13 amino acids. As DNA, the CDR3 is TGTGCCAGCAGTGAACAAGGGACGGTTGGAGCTTTCTTT. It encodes CASSEQGTVGAFF.

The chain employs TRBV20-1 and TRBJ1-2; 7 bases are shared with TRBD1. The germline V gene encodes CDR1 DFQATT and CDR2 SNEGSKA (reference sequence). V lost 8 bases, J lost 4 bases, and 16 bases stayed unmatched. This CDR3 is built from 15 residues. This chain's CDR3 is CSRKGQGDGSYGYTF. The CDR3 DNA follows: TGCAGTCGGAAGGGGCAGGGGGATGGGAGCTATGGCTACACCTTC.

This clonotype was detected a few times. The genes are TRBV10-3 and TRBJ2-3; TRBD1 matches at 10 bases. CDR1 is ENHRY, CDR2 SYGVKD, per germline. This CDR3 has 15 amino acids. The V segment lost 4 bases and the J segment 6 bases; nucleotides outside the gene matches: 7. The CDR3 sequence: CAISGRDRGTDTQYF. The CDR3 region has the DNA TGTGCCATCAGTGGACGGGACAGGGGAACGGATACGCAGTATTTT.

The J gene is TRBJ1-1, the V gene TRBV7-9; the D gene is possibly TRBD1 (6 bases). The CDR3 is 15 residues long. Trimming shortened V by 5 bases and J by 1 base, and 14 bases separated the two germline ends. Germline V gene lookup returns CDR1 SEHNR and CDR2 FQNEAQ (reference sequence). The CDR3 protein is CASSRSRGANTEAFF. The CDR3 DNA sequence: TGTGCCAGCAGCCGATCCCGGGGGGCGAACACTGAAGCTTTCTTT. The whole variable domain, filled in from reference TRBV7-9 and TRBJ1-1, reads DTGVSQNPRHKITKRGQNVTFRCDPISEHNRLYWYRQTLGQGPEFLTYFQNEAQLEKSRLLSDRFSAERPKGSFSTLEIQRTEQGDSAMYLCASSRSRGANTEAFFGQGTRLTVV.

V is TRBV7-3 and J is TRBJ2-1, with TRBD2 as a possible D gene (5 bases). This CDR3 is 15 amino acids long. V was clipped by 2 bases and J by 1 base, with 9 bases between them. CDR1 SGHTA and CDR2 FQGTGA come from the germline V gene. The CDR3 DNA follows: TGTGCCAGCAGCTTATTGAGCGGTTCCTACAATGAGCAGTTCTTC. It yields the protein CASSLLSGSYNEQFF.

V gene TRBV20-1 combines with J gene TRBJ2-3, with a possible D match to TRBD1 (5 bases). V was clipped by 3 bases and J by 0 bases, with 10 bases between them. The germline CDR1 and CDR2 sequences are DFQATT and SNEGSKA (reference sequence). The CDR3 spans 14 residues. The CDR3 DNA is TGCAGTGCTAGCGGACACCGCAGCACAGATACGCAGTATTTT. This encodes CSASGHRSTDTQYF.

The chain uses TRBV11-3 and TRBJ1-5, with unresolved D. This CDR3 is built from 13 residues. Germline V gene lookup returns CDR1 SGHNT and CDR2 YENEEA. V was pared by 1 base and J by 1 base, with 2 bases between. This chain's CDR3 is CASSLGSNQPQHF. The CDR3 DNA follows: TGTGCCAGCAGCTTAGGAAGCAATCAGCCCCAGCATTTT.

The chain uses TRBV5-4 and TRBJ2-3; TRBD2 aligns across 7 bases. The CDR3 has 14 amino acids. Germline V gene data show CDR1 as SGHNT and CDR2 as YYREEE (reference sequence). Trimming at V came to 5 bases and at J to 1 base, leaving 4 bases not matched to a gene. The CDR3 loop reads CASSYGLGTDTQYF. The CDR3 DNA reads TGTGCCAGCAGTTACGGACTAGGCACAGATACGCAGTATTTT.

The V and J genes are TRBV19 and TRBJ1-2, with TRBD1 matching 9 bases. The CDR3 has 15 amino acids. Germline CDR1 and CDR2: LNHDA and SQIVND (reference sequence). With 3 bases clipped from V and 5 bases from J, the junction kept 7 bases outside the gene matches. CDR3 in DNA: TGTGCCAGTAGTATGGTCGGGACAGGGCAATATGGCTACACCTTC. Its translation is CASSMVGTGQYGYTF.

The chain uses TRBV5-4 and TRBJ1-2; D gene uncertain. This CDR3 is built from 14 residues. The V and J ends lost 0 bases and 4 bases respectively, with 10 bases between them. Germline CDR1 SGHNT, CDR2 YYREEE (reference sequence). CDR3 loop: CASSLGFQSYGYTF. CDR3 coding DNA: TGTGCCAGCAGCTTGGGGTTCCAAAGCTATGGCTACACCTTC.

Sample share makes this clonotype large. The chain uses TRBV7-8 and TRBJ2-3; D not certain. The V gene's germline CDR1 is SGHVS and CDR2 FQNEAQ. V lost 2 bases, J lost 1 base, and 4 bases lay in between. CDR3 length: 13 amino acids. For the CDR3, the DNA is TGTGCCAGCAGCTTACAGGGCACAGATACGCAGTATTTT. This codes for CASSLQGTDTQYF.

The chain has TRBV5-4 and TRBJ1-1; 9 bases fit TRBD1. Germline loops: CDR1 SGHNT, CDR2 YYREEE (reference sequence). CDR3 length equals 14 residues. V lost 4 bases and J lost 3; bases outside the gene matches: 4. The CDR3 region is CASSNRGLDTEAFF. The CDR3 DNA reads TGTGCCAGCAGCAACAGGGGGCTTGACACTGAAGCTTTCTTT.

The CDR3 DNA reads TGTGCCAGCAGCAGCGACAGGGTCGCAGATACGCAGTATTTT. As protein: CASSSDRVADTQYF. This sequence joins TRBV7-2 and TRBJ2-3; 7 positions agree with TRBD1. With V trimmed by 5 bases and J by 4 bases, 6 bases remained unmatched. This CDR3 is built from 14 residues. Germline CDR1 and CDR2: SGHTA and FQGNSA. The variable domain in full, completed from reference TRBV7-2 and TRBJ2-3, reads GAGVSQSPSNKVTEKGKDVELRCDPISGHTALYWYRQSLGQGLEFLIYFQGNSAPDKSGLPSDRFSAERTGGSVSTLTIQRTQQEDSAVYLCASSSDRVADTQYFGPGTRLTVL.

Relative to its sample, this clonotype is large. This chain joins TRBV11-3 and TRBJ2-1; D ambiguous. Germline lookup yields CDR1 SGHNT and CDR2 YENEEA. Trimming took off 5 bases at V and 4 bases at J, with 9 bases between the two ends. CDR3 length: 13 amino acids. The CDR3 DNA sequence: TGTGCCAGCAGCGCCGACACTTACAATGAGCAGTTCTTC. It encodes CASSADTYNEQFF.

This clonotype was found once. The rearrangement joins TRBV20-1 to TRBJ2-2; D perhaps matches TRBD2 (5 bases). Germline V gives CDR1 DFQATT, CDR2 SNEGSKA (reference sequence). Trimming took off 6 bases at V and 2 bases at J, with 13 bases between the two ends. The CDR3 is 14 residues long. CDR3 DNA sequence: TGCAGTGCGAGCCGGGAACTCAACACCGGGGAGCTGTTTTTT. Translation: CSASRELNTGELFF.

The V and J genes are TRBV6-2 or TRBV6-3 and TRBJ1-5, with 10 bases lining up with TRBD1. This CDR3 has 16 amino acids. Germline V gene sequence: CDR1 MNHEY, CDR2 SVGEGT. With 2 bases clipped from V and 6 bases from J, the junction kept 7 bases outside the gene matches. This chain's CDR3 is CASSYRQGASVQPQHF. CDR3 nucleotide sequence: TGTGCCAGCAGTTACCGACAGGGGGCATCGGTTCAGCCCCAGCATTTT.

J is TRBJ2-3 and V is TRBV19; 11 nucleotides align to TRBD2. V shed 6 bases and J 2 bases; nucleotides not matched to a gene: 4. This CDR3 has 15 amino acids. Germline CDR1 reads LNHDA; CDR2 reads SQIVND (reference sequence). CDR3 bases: TGTGCCAGTAGCCCGGGACTAGCGGACACAGATACGCAGTATTTT. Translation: CASSPGLADTDTQYF.

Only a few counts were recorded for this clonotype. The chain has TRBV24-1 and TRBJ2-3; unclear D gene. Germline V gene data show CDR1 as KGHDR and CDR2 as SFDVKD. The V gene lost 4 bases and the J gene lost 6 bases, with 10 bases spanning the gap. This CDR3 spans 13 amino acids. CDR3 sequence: CATSDPPLDTQYF. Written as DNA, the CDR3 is TGTGCCACCAGTGACCCTCCCCTGGATACGCAGTATTTT.

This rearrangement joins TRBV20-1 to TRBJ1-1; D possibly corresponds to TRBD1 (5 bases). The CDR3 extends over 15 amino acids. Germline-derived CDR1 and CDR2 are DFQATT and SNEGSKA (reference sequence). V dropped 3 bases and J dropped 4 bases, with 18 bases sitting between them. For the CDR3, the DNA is TGCAGTGCTAGTGGGCAGCTCTGGAGGGGCACTGAAGCTTTCTTT. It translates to CSASGQLWRGTEAFF.

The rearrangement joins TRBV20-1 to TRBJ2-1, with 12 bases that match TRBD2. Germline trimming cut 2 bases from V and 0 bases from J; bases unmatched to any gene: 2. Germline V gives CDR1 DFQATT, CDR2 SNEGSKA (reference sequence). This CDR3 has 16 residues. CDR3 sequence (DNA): TGCAGTGCTAGACGACTAGCGGGGGTCTCCTACAATGAGCAGTTCTTC. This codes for CSARRLAGVSYNEQFF.

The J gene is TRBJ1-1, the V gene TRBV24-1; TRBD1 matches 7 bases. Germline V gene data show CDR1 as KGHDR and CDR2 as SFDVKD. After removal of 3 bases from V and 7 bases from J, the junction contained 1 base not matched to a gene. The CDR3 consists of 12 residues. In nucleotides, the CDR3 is TGTGCCACCAGTGATGGGGACAGTGAAGCTTTCTTT. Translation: CATSDGDSEAFF.

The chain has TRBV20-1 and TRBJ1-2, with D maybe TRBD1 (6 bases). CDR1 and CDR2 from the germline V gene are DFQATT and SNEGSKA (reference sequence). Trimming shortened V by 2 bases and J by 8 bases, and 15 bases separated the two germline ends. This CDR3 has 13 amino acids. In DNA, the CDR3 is TGCAGTGCTAGACCAGACAGGTTTAGGGGCTACACCTTC. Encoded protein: CSARPDRFRGYTF.

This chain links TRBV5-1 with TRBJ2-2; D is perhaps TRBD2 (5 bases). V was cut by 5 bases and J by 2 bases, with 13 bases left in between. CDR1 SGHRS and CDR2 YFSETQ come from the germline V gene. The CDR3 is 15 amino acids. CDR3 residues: CASRREGYNTGELFF. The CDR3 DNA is TGCGCCAGCAGAAGAGAGGGTTACAACACCGGGGAGCTGTTTTTT.

The CDR3 here is CASTSGGHGYTF. The CDR3 nucleotides read TGTGCCAGCACTTCGGGGGGCCATGGCTACACCTTC. The V and J genes are TRBV2 and TRBJ1-2, with a weak D call TRBD1 (6 bases). The CDR3 is 12 amino acids. The V gene's germline CDR1 is SNHLY and CDR2 FYNNEI. Trimming cost V 7 bases and J 6 bases, with 12 bases left between them.

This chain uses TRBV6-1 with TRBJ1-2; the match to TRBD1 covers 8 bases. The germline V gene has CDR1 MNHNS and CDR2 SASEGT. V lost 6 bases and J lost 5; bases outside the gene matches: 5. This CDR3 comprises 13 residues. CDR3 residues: CASRPTGEYGYTF. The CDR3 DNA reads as TGTGCCAGCAGACCGACAGGGGAGTATGGCTACACCTTC.

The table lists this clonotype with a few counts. The CDR3 loop is CASSISTRYSNQPQHF. CDR3 nucleotides: TGTGCCAGTAGTATCTCAACCCGTTATAGCAATCAGCCCCAGCATTTT. This chain joins TRBV19 and TRBJ1-5; D ambiguous. Germline lookup yields CDR1 LNHDA and CDR2 SQIVND (reference sequence). V lost 3 bases and J lost 0, with 12 bases in between. This CDR3 is 16 amino acids long. Variable domain in full (rest from reference TRBV19 and TRBJ1-5): DGGITQSPKYLFRKEGQNVTLSCEQNLNHDAMYWYRQDPGQGLRLIYYSQIVNDFQKGDIAEGYSVSREKKESFPLTVTSAQKNPTAFYLCASSISTRYSNQPQHFGDGTRLSIL.

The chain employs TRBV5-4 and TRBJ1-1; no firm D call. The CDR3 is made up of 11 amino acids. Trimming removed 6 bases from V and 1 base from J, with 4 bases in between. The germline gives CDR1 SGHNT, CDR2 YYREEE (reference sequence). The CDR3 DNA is TGTGCCAGCATATGGAACACTGAAGCTTTCTTT. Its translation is CASIWNTEAFF.

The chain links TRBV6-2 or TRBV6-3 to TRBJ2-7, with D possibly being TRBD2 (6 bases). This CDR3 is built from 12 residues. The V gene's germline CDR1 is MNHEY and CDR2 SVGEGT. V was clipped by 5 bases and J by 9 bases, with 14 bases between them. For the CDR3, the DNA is TGTGCCAGCAGTCACCTGTTCGGGGGGCAGTACTTC. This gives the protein CASSHLFGGQYF.

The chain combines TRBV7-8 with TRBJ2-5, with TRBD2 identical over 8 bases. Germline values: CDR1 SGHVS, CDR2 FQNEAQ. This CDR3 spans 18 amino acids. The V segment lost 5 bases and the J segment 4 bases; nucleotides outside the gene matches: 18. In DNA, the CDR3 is TGTGCCAGCAGCATAGTAATGGGGGGACTAGGGTCGCCAGAGACCCAGTACTTC. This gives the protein CASSIVMGGLGSPETQYF.

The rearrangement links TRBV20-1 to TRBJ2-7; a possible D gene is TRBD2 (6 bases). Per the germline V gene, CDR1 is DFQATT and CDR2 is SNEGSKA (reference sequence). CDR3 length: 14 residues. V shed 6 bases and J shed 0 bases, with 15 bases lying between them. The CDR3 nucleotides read TGCAGTGCCCAGGACGGGGGATACTCCTACGAGCAGTACTTC. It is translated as CSAQDGGYSYEQYF.

DNA of the CDR3: TGTGCCAGCAGCCCGGGTGGCAGGGTAAACAATGAGCAGTTCTTC. It specifies CASSPGGRVNNEQFF. This rearrangement joins TRBV7-6 to TRBJ2-1; weak D call: TRBD1 (5 bases). Germline lookup yields CDR1 SGHVS and CDR2 FNYEAQ. CDR3 size: 15 residues. Trimming shortened V by 5 bases and J by 5 bases, and 16 bases separated the two germline ends.

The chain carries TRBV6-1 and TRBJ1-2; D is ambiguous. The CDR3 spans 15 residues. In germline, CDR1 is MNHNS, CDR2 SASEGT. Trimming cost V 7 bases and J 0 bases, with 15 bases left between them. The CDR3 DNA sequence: TGTGCCAGCACACGCCTCGTAGGGCCTAACTATGGCTACACCTTC. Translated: CASTRLVGPNYGYTF.